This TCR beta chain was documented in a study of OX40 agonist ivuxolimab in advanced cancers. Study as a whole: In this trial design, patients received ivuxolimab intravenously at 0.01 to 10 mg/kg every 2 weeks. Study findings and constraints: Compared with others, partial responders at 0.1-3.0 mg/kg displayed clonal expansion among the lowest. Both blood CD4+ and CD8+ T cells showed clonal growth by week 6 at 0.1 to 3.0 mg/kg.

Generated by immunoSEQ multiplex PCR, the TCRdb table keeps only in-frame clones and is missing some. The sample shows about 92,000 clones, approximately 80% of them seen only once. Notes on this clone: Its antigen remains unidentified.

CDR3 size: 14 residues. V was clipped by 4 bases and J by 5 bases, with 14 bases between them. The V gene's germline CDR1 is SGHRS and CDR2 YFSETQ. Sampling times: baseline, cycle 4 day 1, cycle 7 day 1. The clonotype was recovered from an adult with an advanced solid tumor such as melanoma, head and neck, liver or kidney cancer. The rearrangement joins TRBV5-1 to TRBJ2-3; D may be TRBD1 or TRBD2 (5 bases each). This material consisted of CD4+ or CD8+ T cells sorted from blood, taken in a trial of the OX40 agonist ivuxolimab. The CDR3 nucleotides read TGCGCCAGCAGCCCGACGGGGCCCGGAGATACGCAGTATTTT. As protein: CASSPTGPGDTQYF.